This T cell receptor (beta chain) was retrieved from a study of response to subunit inactivated influenza vaccine. General observations from the study: Few new T cells, the authors suggested, are recruited by each seasonal influenza vaccination.

The CDR3 is 15 residues long. CDR1 is SNHLY, CDR2 FYNNEI, per germline. Trimming left V 2 bases short and J 2 bases short, with 13 bases between. About this clonotype: Its matching antigen is unknown.

TCRdb redid the calling of the RT-PCR reads with MiXCR, one entry per CDR3 protein. The top ten clones hold roughly a tenth of a sample with over 650,000 distinct CDR3 sequences, around 18% of them seen once. The clonotype comes from a man in his fifties who received an inactivated influenza vaccine. The input for sequencing was PBMCs from blood, taken 5 days after vaccination. The V gene is TRBV2, the J gene TRBJ2-7; a weak D match, TRBD2 (5 bases). CDR3 protein: CASSETTSSPYEQYF. CDR3 in DNA: TGTGCCAGCAGTGAAACAACTAGTAGCCCCTACGAGCAGTACTTC.